This T cell receptor (beta chain) stems from a study of T cell responses to AZD1222 COVID-19 vaccine. Findings and limits, study-wide: Clonal diversity may have been underestimated, and the donors were mostly white British, with more females than males. Two AZD1222 administrations were followed by greater Spike-specific TCR breadth and depth. Seropositive status at baseline applied to only five to seven AZD1222 recipients.

The ends were cut back, 0 bases at V and 0 bases at J, with 6 bases in the middle. Germline V gene data show CDR1 as KGHSH and CDR2 as LQKENI. There are 15 residues in the CDR3. To note about this clone: The antigen is unknown.

The assay was immunoSEQ multiplex PCR, and TCRdb's table has in-frame clones only and misses some. The sample includes 85,000 to 130,000 clones, about nine tenths seen only once; the top ten take more than 2.5%. The chain couples TRBV18 to TRBJ1-5, with a possible D match to TRBD1 (6 bases). The sequenced sample was peripheral blood, obtained 28 days after the second dose of the MenACWY control vaccine. The receptor was isolated from an adult who received the MenACWY meningococcal vaccine as a control. Written as DNA, the CDR3 is TGTGCCAGCTCACCACCAGGGGGTAGCAATCAGCCCCAGCATTTT. Residues: CASSPPGGSNQPQHF. The entire variable domain, with the rest obtained from reference TRBV18 and TRBJ1-5, is as follows: NAGVMQNPRHLVRRRGQEARLRCSPMKGHSHVYWYRQLPEEGLKFMVYLQKENIIDESGMPKERFSAEFPKEGPSILRIQQVVRGDSAAYFCASSPPGGSNQPQHFGDGTRLSIL.